These 29 T cell receptor beta chains share one sample of origin, sequenced in a study of blood T cell repertoires in COVID-19. Assay: immunoSEQ multiplex PCR; the TCRdb copy retains only in-frame clones and omits some. The sample shows 60,000 to 85,000 clones, 87% of them seen only once. The sample consisted of peripheral blood. The source of these receptors is a woman aged 45-59 years with COVID-19, enrolled during active disease.

This chain connects TRBV6-6 to TRBJ1-2; possibly TRBD1 for D (5 bases). There are 13 residues in the CDR3. Germline CDR1 and CDR2: MNHNY and SVGAGI (reference sequence). The ends were cut back, 5 bases at V and 6 bases at J, with 13 bases in the middle. In nucleotides, the CDR3 is TGTGCCAGCAGTCTGACAGAGAACCATGGCTACACCTTC. Protein product: CASSLTENHGYTF.

This clone was seen once. This chain joins TRBV7-6 and TRBJ2-1; 7 positions match TRBD2. CDR3 length: 15 amino acids. Per germline, CDR1 SGHVS and CDR2 FNYEAQ. J was trimmed by 8 bases and V by 2 bases; bases with no gene match: 9. CDR3 DNA sequence: TGTGCCAGCAGCTTATTGTATCGGGGGAGGGATGAGCAGTTCTTC. Amino acids: CASSLLYRGRDEQFF.

The chain is built from TRBV28 and TRBJ1-3; D may be TRBD1 (6 bases). CDR1 and CDR2 (germline): MDHEN, SYDVKM. The V gene lost 3 bases and the J gene lost 5 bases, with 11 bases spanning the gap. The length of the CDR3 is 14 residues. CDR3 coding DNA: TGTGCCAGCAGTTTTCTTGGGGACAGAAACACCATATATTTT. It translates to CASSFLGDRNTIYF.

The chain has TRBV3-1 (or the pseudogene TRBV3-2) and TRBJ2-1; 9 bases line up with TRBD2. CDR3 length: 17 residues. Germline lookup yields CDR1 LGHDT and CDR2 YNNKEL (reference sequence). V was clipped by 3 bases and J by 7 bases; unmatched bases: 13. The CDR3 nucleotides are TGTGCCAGCAGCCATGGGTCCGCGGGACTAGCAAGGAATGAGCAGTTCTTC. Translation: CASSHGSAGLARNEQFF.

The chain recombines TRBV29-1 with TRBJ2-2, with D possibly TRBD1 on 6 matching bases. Trimming shortened V by 7 bases and J by 2 bases, and 11 bases separated the two germline ends. From germline, CDR1 is SQVTM and CDR2 ANQGSEA. CDR3 length: 13 amino acids. CDR3 in amino acids: CSADRPNTGELFF. The CDR3 region has the DNA TGCAGCGCTGACAGGCCCAACACCGGGGAGCTGTTTTTT.

The chain carries TRBV3-1 (or the pseudogene TRBV3-2) and TRBJ2-1; possible D gene TRBD2, 6 bases. Germline loops: CDR1 LGHDT, CDR2 YNNKEL (reference sequence). Trimming left V 0 bases short and J 13 bases short, with 13 bases between. The CDR3 is 13 amino acids. DNA of the CDR3: TGTGCCAGCAGCCAAGATAAGACTAGAATTCAGTTCTTC. Protein sequence: CASSQDKTRIQFF.

The gene calls are TRBV6-1 and TRBJ2-7; D perhaps matches TRBD1 (5 bases). V was trimmed by 2 bases and J by 2 bases, leaving 13 bases between them. The CDR3 spans 15 residues. Germline V gene sequence: CDR1 MNHNS, CDR2 SASEGT. The CDR3 spells CASSEPAGWTYEQYF. CDR3 nucleotide sequence: TGTGCCAGCAGTGAACCGGCAGGGTGGACCTACGAGCAGTACTTC.

This chain joins TRBV27 and TRBJ2-2; the D gene is possibly TRBD1 (5 bases). The CDR3 loop spans 15 amino acids. Germline V lookup: CDR1 MNHEY, CDR2 SMNVEV (reference sequence). V lost 7 bases and J lost 0, with 12 bases in between. The CDR3 protein is CASTRTIANTGELFF. CDR3 DNA: TGTGCCAGCACCAGGACAATCGCGAACACCGGGGAGCTGTTTTTT.

The chain joins TRBV7-6 to TRBJ2-1; weak D call: TRBD2 (6 bases). Between the trimmed V and J ends, which lost 2 bases and 3 bases, there was a span of 17 bases. CDR1 and CDR2 from the germline V gene are SGHVS and FNYEAQ. This CDR3 spans 17 amino acids. In nucleotides, the CDR3 is TGTGCCAGCAGCTTAATGCCGGGGGACCGCTTCTACAATGAGCAGTTCTTC. Its protein product is CASSLMPGDRFYNEQFF.

J is TRBJ2-1 and V is TRBV9; 12 bases are a match to TRBD2. The CDR3 length is 15 residues. CDR1 is SGDLS and CDR2 is YYNGEE in the germline V gene. After removal of 2 bases from V and 9 bases from J, the junction contained 6 bases not matched to a gene. CDR3 in DNA: TGTGCCAGCAGCGTTGGACTAGCGGGGAGGGGTGAGCAGTTCTTC. Translated, it gives CASSVGLAGRGEQFF. Combining the CDR3 with reference TRBV9 and TRBJ2-1 gives the whole variable domain DSGVTQTPKHLITATGQRVTLRCSPRSGDLSVYWYQQSLDQGLQFLIQYYNGEERAKGNILERFSAQQFPDLHSELNLSSLELGDSALYFCASSVGLAGRGEQFFGPGTRLTVL.

This sequence joins TRBV4-1 and TRBJ2-1; no clear D gene. The V gene lost 1 base and the J gene lost 3 bases, with 13 bases spanning the gap. CDR3 length: 16 residues. Germline V gene lookup returns CDR1 MGHRA and CDR2 YSYEKL. The CDR3: CASSQVDLVVYNEQFF. The CDR3 DNA is TGCGCCAGCAGCCAAGTAGACCTAGTCGTCTACAATGAGCAGTTCTTC.

The V gene is TRBV18, the J gene TRBJ2-7, with TRBD2 matching over 14 bases. V was pared by 3 bases and J by 7 bases, with 8 bases of the junction left unmatched. The CDR3 totals 16 residues. Germline V CDR1 and CDR2: KGHSH, LQKENI. The CDR3 loop reads CASSPDGLAGGGEQYF. CDR3 nucleotides: TGTGCCAGCTCACCCGACGGACTAGCGGGAGGAGGAGAGCAGTACTTC.

The rearrangement joins TRBV11-2 to TRBJ2-7, with 7 bases identical to TRBD2. This CDR3 contains 12 residues. Germline CDR1 SGHAT, CDR2 FQNNGV. V shed 5 bases and J 5 bases; nucleotides not matched to a gene: 3. CDR3 in DNA: TGTGCCAGCAGCCTTCTAGCGGACGAGCAGTACTTC. It translates to CASSLLADEQYF.

The J gene is TRBJ1-5, the V gene TRBV3-1 (or the pseudogene TRBV3-2); D gene ambiguous. Germline CDR1 LGHDT, CDR2 YNNKEL (reference sequence). Deletions cut 3 bases from V and 7 bases from J, with 13 bases between. CDR3 length equals 14 residues. The CDR3 coding sequence is TGTGCCAGCAGCCAGGGATATGGAGGCCAGCCCCAGCATTTT. Translated, it gives CASSQGYGGQPQHF.

The rearrangement links TRBV30 to TRBJ2-7; possible D gene TRBD2, 6 bases. Germline values: CDR1 GTSNPN, CDR2 SVGIG (reference sequence). The CDR3 runs to 15 residues. Trimming removed 0 bases at V and 1 base at J, with 13 bases between. This CDR3 reads CAWSVPPSASYEQYF. For the CDR3, the DNA is TGTGCCTGGAGTGTCCCGCCTAGCGCTTCCTACGAGCAGTACTTC.

The rearrangement joins TRBV4-1 to TRBJ2-3; 11 nucleotides match TRBD2. J gave up 0 bases and V 6 bases, and 2 bases lay outside the gene matches. From germline, CDR1 is MGHRA and CDR2 YSYEKL. This CDR3 spans 15 amino acids. The CDR3 here is CASSRTSGSTDTQYF. The DNA for the CDR3 is TGCGCCAGCAGTAGGACTAGCGGGAGCACAGATACGCAGTATTTT.

This clone was detected only once. The CDR3 region has the DNA TGTGCCAGCAGTCCCAGGAGGGCTAGCGGTAGCTCCTACGAGCAGTACTTC. Translated: CASSPRRASGSSYEQYF. The chain recombines TRBV27 with TRBJ2-7; 7 bases map to TRBD2. The CDR3 extends over 17 amino acids. Per the germline V gene, CDR1 is MNHEY and CDR2 is SMNVEV (reference sequence). Losses at the gene ends were 5 bases for V and 0 bases for J; bases not matched to a gene: 13.

DNA for the CDR3: TGCAGCGGAGATATGAGCGGGACGTACAATGAGCAGTTCTTC. This translates into CSGDMSGTYNEQFF. The chain uses TRBV29-1 and TRBJ2-1; TRBD2 matches at 7 bases. J was trimmed by 4 bases and V by 7 bases; bases with no gene match: 10. CDR1 is SQVTM and CDR2 is ANQGSEA in the germline V gene. This CDR3 region has 14 residues.

J is TRBJ1-1 and V is TRBV27, with 7 bases identical to TRBD1. V lost 6 bases to trimming and J lost 11 bases; unmatched junction nucleotides: 12. Germline CDR1 and CDR2: MNHEY and SMNVEV (reference sequence). This CDR3 comprises 13 residues. DNA of the CDR3: TGTGCCAGCAGGGCGTCAGGGGGTCTCTCTGCTTTCTTT. This translates into CASRASGGLSAFF.

The rearrangement joins TRBV4-3 to TRBJ1-2; possible D gene TRBD1, 6 bases. Per the germline V gene, CDR1 is LGHNA and CDR2 is YSLEER. Trimming stripped 0 bases from V and 1 base from J, with 15 bases between. The CDR3 runs 17 residues. The CDR3 loop reads CASSQEAGARGNYGYTF. The CDR3 DNA sequence: TGCGCCAGCAGCCAAGAGGCTGGGGCCAGGGGTAACTATGGCTACACCTTC.

Only a few counts were recorded for this clone. As DNA, the CDR3 is TGTGCCAGTACGGAGGTAGCGGGCTCAACAGGGACGCAGTATTTT. Its protein is CASTEVAGSTGTQYF. The rearrangement links TRBV19 to TRBJ2-3; D may be TRBD2 (7 bases). V was clipped by 7 bases and J by 9 bases, with 23 bases between them. Germline loops: CDR1 LNHDA, CDR2 SQIVND (reference sequence). The CDR3 covers 15 residues.

This clone came up a few times. The chain recombines TRBV10-3 with TRBJ2-1; 9 bases fit TRBD2. Germline trimming cut 2 bases from V and 5 bases from J; bases unmatched to any gene: 7. The CDR3 totals 16 residues. Germline values: CDR1 ENHRY, CDR2 SYGVKD. This CDR3 is CAISEPKTSGDNEQFF. The CDR3, as DNA: TGTGCCATCAGTGAGCCAAAGACTAGCGGCGACAATGAGCAGTTCTTC.

The genes are TRBV10-3 and TRBJ2-7, with 12 positions matching TRBD1. Germline V lookup: CDR1 ENHRY, CDR2 SYGVKD. V lost 1 base and J lost 3; bases outside the gene matches: 1. The CDR3 contains 15 residues. CDR3 sequence reads: CAISEWDRGLYEQYF. DNA for the CDR3: TGTGCCATCAGTGAGTGGGACAGGGGGCTCTACGAGCAGTACTTC.

The V call is TRBV28, the J call TRBJ2-3; 14 bases are a match to TRBD2. The CDR3 covers 15 residues. V was pared by 5 bases and J by 5 bases, with 3 bases of the junction left unmatched. Germline V CDR1 and CDR2: MDHEN, SYDVKM. CDR3 region: CASSRLAGGGDTQYF. The CDR3, as DNA: TGTGCCAGCAGTAGACTAGCGGGAGGGGGAGATACGCAGTATTTT. Full variable domain (outside the CDR3, taken from reference TRBV28 and TRBJ2-3): DVKVTQSSRYLVKRTGEKVFLECVQDMDHENMFWYRQDPGLGLRLIYFSYDVKMKEKGDIPEGYSVSREKKERFSLILESASTNQTSMYLCASSRLAGGGDTQYFGPGTRLTVL.

The chain employs TRBV5-1 and TRBJ2-1, with D tentatively TRBD1 (6 bases). In germline, CDR1 is SGHRS, CDR2 YFSETQ. V dropped 3 bases and J dropped 5 bases, with 18 bases sitting between them. This CDR3 comprises 16 residues. CDR3 region: CASSYLPGTQDNEQFF. The CDR3 bases are TGCGCCAGCAGCTACCTCCCTGGGACACAGGACAATGAGCAGTTCTTC.

The rearrangement uses TRBV6-5 and TRBJ1-1; perhaps TRBD1 as D (5 bases). The germline V gene has CDR1 MNHEY and CDR2 SVGAGI. Trimming pared 8 bases from V and 1 base from J, leaving 17 bases between. The CDR3 extends over 15 amino acids. This CDR3 reads CASGGKGAKNTEAFF. The CDR3 region has the DNA TGTGCCAGCGGAGGGAAAGGGGCTAAGAACACTGAAGCTTTCTTT.

The chain uses TRBV27 and TRBJ2-7, with TRBD1 matching 8 bases. The CDR3 is 17 residues long. Germline V gene lookup returns CDR1 MNHEY and CDR2 SMNVEV (reference sequence). The trim removed 4 bases at V and 4 bases at J, leaving 15 bases unmatched. CDR3 bases: TGTGCCAGCAGTTCCCCATTCGGACAGGGAGGATGGTACGAGCAGTACTTC. Its translation is CASSSPFGQGGWYEQYF.

The chain carries TRBV19 and TRBJ2-3; a weak D match, TRBD2 (6 bases). With 4 bases removed from V and 3 bases from J, the gap between germline ends came to 14 bases. The CDR3 runs 15 residues. Germline CDR1 and CDR2: LNHDA and SQIVND (reference sequence). The DNA for the CDR3 is TGTGCCAGTAGTACGGGACTGGTGATAACAGATACGCAGTATTTT. It yields the protein CASSTGLVITDTQYF.

V and J are TRBV7-2 and TRBJ2-5; perhaps TRBD2 as D (6 bases). The CDR3 is 13 amino acids. Looked up from germline, CDR1 is SGHTA and CDR2 is FQGNSA. The V gene lost 5 bases and the J gene lost 5 bases, with 12 bases spanning the gap. CDR3 region: CASSRDFGETQYF. The CDR3, as DNA: TGTGCCAGCAGCCGGGACTTCGGGGAGACCCAGTACTTC.